This TCR beta chain is drawn from a study of T cell responses to AZD1222 COVID-19 vaccine. The CDR3 contains 14 residues. Germline assignment: CDR1 SGDLS and CDR2 YYNGEE. V lost 4 bases to trimming and J lost 1 base, with 8 bases between them. Details on this clone: The antigen remains unidentified.

Produced via immunoSEQ multiplex PCR; TCRdb's table is partial and in-frame only. In the table there are 130,000 or so clones, roughly 90% of which are singletons. Whole-study results and caveats: Spike-wide coverage was observed for vaccine-associated CD4 TCRs, with dominant responses at 160-218 and 743-854. Repertoire samples came only from after the peak T cell response.

The TCR was taken from an adult who received the AZD1222 COVID-19 vaccine. The rearrangement uses TRBV9 and TRBJ2-2, with D hard to call. The specimen was peripheral blood, collected 28 days after the second AZD1222 dose. The CDR3, as DNA: TGTGCCAGCAGCCCCATTCAGAACACCGGGGAGCTGTTTTTT. It codes for CASSPIQNTGELFF.